One sample yielded the 32 T cell receptor beta chains listed below, sequenced in a study of blood T cells in healthy people across ages. Sample-barcoded 5' priming and a J-beta primer mix drove a second PCR of 7 to 11 cycles. Each CDR3 protein gets one entry after TCRdb re-called the 5' RACE reads with MiXCR. The sample includes 1.5 million to 2 million distinct CDR3 sequences, around half of them seen just once. Sequenced: blood. The receptors were sampled from a woman between 40 and 50 years old in good health.

This chain links TRBV3-1 with TRBJ1-5; the match to TRBD1 covers 9 bases. Germline V gene lookup returns CDR1 LGHDT and CDR2 YNNKEL (reference sequence). Losses at the gene ends were 3 bases for V and 6 bases for J; bases not matched to a gene: 6. CDR3 length: 15 residues. The CDR3 sequence is CASSQRTGGVQPQHF. In DNA, the CDR3 is TGTGCCAGCAGCCAGCGAACAGGGGGCGTTCAGCCCCAGCATTTT. Full variable domain (remainder filled in from reference TRBV3-1 and TRBJ1-5): DTAVSQTPKYLVTQMGNDKSIKCEQNLGHDTMYWYKQDSKKFLKIMFSYNNKELIINETVPNRFSPKSPDKAHLNLHINSLELGDSAVYFCASSQRTGGVQPQHFGDGTRLSIL.

This clonotype showed up just a few times. This sequence joins TRBV3-1 and TRBJ1-2; TRBD1 might be the D (5 bases). With 2 bases removed from V and 3 bases from J, the gap between germline ends came to 13 bases. CDR3 length: 15 amino acids. Germline V CDR1 and CDR2: LGHDT, YNNKEL (reference sequence). The CDR3 sequence: CASSQPRGRDYGYTF. Written as DNA, the CDR3 is TGTGCCAGCAGCCAACCACGCGGCAGGGACTATGGCTACACCTTC.

This chain uses TRBV25-1 with TRBJ1-2; possible D gene TRBD1, 5 bases. The CDR3 totals 15 residues. Germline V gene data show CDR1 as MGHDK and CDR2 as SYGVNS. V was trimmed by 1 base and J by 2 bases, leaving 11 bases between them. CDR3 region: CASSESGWQNYGYTF. The CDR3 DNA is TGTGCCAGCAGTGAATCAGGGTGGCAGAACTATGGCTACACCTTC.

This clonotype was seen many times. The genes are TRBV2 and TRBJ2-3; D is possibly TRBD1 or TRBD2 (5 bases each). V was clipped by 8 bases and J by 8 bases, with 17 bases between them. Per the germline V gene, CDR1 is SNHLY and CDR2 is FYNNEI. This CDR3 contains 13 residues. The CDR3 reads CASGALGGGTQYF. The CDR3 DNA follows: TGTGCCAGCGGGGCCCTGGGCGGAGGTACGCAGTATTTT.

This clonotype has a handful of counts. This chain connects TRBV5-1 to TRBJ2-3, with D possibly TRBD1 on 5 matching bases. CDR1 and CDR2 from the germline V gene are SGHRS and YFSETQ. CDR3 size: 15 residues. Trimming shortened V by 0 bases and J by 4 bases, and 12 bases separated the two germline ends. The CDR3 bases are TGCGCCAGCAGCTTGGAAGGGGCCGGTCCAGATACGCAGTATTTT. It encodes CASSLEGAGPDTQYF.

The V call is TRBV6-2 or TRBV6-3, the J call TRBJ2-5; 9 nucleotides agree with TRBD2. J lost 4 bases, V lost 7 bases, and 16 bases had no gene match. Looked up from germline, CDR1 is MNHEY and CDR2 is SVGEGT. The CDR3 has 17 amino acids. This CDR3 is CASTQGSLAGPVETQYF. The DNA for the CDR3 is TGTGCCAGCACCCAAGGATCCCTAGCGGGGCCGGTAGAGACCCAGTACTTC.

To note about this clonotype: One end of the junction varies from germline; a read error may be responsible. The chain has TRBV20-1 and TRBJ1-4; tentatively, D is TRBD1 (5 bases). This CDR3 has 14 residues. The germline CDR1 and CDR2 sequences are DFQATT and SNEGSKA (reference sequence). The CDR3 sequence is CSARDWGRGEKLFF. The CDR3 coding sequence is TGCAGCGCTAGAGATTGGGGGAGGGGAGAAAAACTGTTTTTT.

This clonotype was observed a few times. The rearrangement links TRBV2 to TRBJ2-4; 7 nucleotides match TRBD1. Germline-derived CDR1 and CDR2 are SNHLY and FYNNEI. This CDR3 has 16 residues. V dropped 6 bases and J dropped 0; count of bases not matched to a gene: 8. The CDR3 loop is CASRDRLREAKNIQYF. DNA for the CDR3: TGTGCCAGCAGGGACAGGCTCCGAGAAGCCAAAAACATTCAGTACTTC.

This clonotype is a singleton in its sample. At one end the junction does not follow the germline gene, possibly because of a read error. The chain links TRBV5-1 to TRBJ2-5; perhaps TRBD1 as D (8 bases). The CDR3 runs 13 residues. Germline V gene data show CDR1 as SGHRS and CDR2 as YFSETQ. The CDR3 DNA follows: TGCACCAGCGGGACAGGAGTTCTGAATGAGCAGTACTTC. It is translated as CTSGTGVLNEQYF.

This clonotype appeared a few times. V and J are TRBV2 and TRBJ2-7, with a tentative D call TRBD2 (6 bases). The CDR3 length is 14 residues. Trimming stripped 3 bases from V and 9 bases from J, with 18 bases between. From germline, CDR1 is SNHLY and CDR2 FYNNEI. CDR3 nucleotide sequence: TGTGCCAGCAGTGAGGGTCGTCTCGGGAGCAGGCAGTACTTC. This gives the protein CASSEGRLGSRQYF.

The chain links TRBV20-1 to TRBJ2-7; 8 bases agree with TRBD2. This CDR3 region has 13 residues. Germline V gene data show CDR1 as DFQATT and CDR2 as SNEGSKA (reference sequence). V dropped 6 bases and J dropped 3; count of bases not matched to a gene: 7. CDR3 nucleotides: TGCAGTGCCAAGGGACTAGATTTCTACGAGCAGTACTTC. Its translation is CSAKGLDFYEQYF.

CDR3 bases: TGTGCCAGCAGTTACTCCTATGACAGACAAGAGACCCAGTACTTC. It specifies CASSYSYDRQETQYF. This chain uses TRBV6-5 with TRBJ2-5, with a weak D call TRBD1 (5 bases). Trimming stripped 0 bases from V and 2 bases from J, with 10 bases between. The CDR3 is made up of 15 amino acids. Germline assignment: CDR1 MNHEY and CDR2 SVGAGI.

This rearrangement joins TRBV27 to TRBJ2-7; 10 bases are a match to TRBD2. Germline V gives CDR1 MNHEY, CDR2 SMNVEV (reference sequence). The CDR3 covers 15 residues. After removal of 2 bases from V and 5 bases from J, the junction contained 6 bases not matched to a gene. As DNA, the CDR3 is TGTGCCAGCAGTTTACGGGCTAGCGGGGGTCACGAGCAGTACTTC. This gives the protein CASSLRASGGHEQYF.

This clonotype was seen only a few times. The chain uses TRBV29-1 and TRBJ2-5; D is possibly TRBD1 (5 bases). The CDR3 contains 12 residues. CDR1 and CDR2 (germline): SQVTM, ANQGSEA. V lost 3 bases and J lost 5, with 10 bases in between. CDR3: CSVEQGWETQYF. Written as DNA, the CDR3 is TGCAGCGTTGAGCAGGGATGGGAGACCCAGTACTTC.

This clonotype has only a few counts. This chain links TRBV2 with TRBJ2-7; D possibly corresponds to TRBD1 (5 bases). Trimming removed 6 bases from V and 0 bases from J, with 12 bases in between. Germline CDR1 is SNHLY and CDR2 is FYNNEI. The CDR3 loop spans 14 amino acids. CDR3 loop: CASSDRQNSYEQYF. CDR3 in DNA: TGTGCCAGCAGCGACCGACAGAACTCCTACGAGCAGTACTTC.

The rearrangement uses TRBV6-5 and TRBJ2-4; D unresolved. The CDR3 is made up of 17 amino acids. Germline V CDR1 and CDR2: MNHEY, SVGAGI. With 0 bases removed from V and 0 bases from J, the gap between germline ends came to 12 bases. The DNA for the CDR3 is TGTGCCAGCAGTTACTCGGTGCGGACCCTAGCCAAAAACATTCAGTACTTC. It is translated as CASSYSVRTLAKNIQYF.

Only a few counts were recorded for this clonotype. This chain links TRBV27 with TRBJ1-2; 9 bases are shared with TRBD1. The CDR3 length is 13 residues. V shed 8 bases and J 5 bases; nucleotides not matched to a gene: 6. Germline-derived CDR1 and CDR2 are MNHEY and SMNVEV (reference sequence). The CDR3 loop is CASQSTGGYGYTF. In nucleotides, the CDR3 is TGTGCCAGCCAATCGACAGGGGGTTATGGCTACACCTTC.

V and J are TRBV24-1 and TRBJ1-5; a weak D match, TRBD1 (6 bases). This CDR3 is 15 amino acids long. From germline, CDR1 is KGHDR and CDR2 SFDVKD. The V gene lost 4 bases and the J gene lost 2 bases, with 11 bases spanning the gap. The CDR3 here is CATSERGLGNQPQHF. In nucleotides, the CDR3 is TGTGCCACCAGTGAGCGGGGGCTCGGCAATCAGCCCCAGCATTTT.

J is TRBJ2-1 and V is TRBV20-1; 9 bases are shared with TRBD2. The J call is in doubt because the DNA end fits TRBJ2-7 better. Germline V gene lookup returns CDR1 DFQATT and CDR2 SNEGSKA (reference sequence). This CDR3 comprises 18 residues. The CDR3 spells CSARDFRAGGFSYNEQYF. The DNA of the CDR3 is TGCAGTGCTAGGGACTTCCGAGCGGGAGGTTTCTCCTACAATGAGCAGTACTTC.

This clonotype was detected once. One end of the junction fails to match germline, which may point to a read error. The V gene is TRBV29-1, the J gene TRBJ1-2; D is perhaps TRBD1 (5 bases). The germline CDR1 and CDR2 sequences are SQVTM and ANQGSEA. CDR3 length: 13 amino acids. In DNA form, the CDR3 reads TGCAGCGTTATCCCGACAGATCCCTATAGCTACACCTTC. This encodes CSVIPTDPYSYTF.

The CDR3 nucleotides are TGCAGCGTTGAAATGGCGGGGGTTGACAATGAGCAGTTCTTC. Translation gives CSVEMAGVDNEQFF. The V gene is TRBV29-1, the J gene TRBJ2-1, with 7 positions matching TRBD2. CDR3 length: 14 residues. Germline-derived CDR1 and CDR2 are SQVTM and ANQGSEA. V lost 2 bases to trimming and J lost 5 bases; unmatched junction nucleotides: 6.

This clonotype was recorded once. The genes are TRBV12-3 or TRBV12-4 and TRBJ2-2; tentative D call: TRBD2 (5 bases). The CDR3 sequence is 16 residues long. V was clipped by 5 bases and J by 0 bases, with 13 bases between them. CDR3 nucleotides: TGTGCCAGCAGTCCCCCGATTAGCGCGAACACCGGGGAGCTGTTTTTT. It is translated as CASSPPISANTGELFF.

The genes are TRBV29-1 and TRBJ2-7; D remains unclear. V lost 0 bases to trimming and J lost 6 bases, with 6 bases between them. The CDR3 consists of 11 residues. CDR1 SQVTM and CDR2 ANQGSEA come from the germline V gene. The CDR3 nucleotides are TGCAGCGTTGAAGACAGGAGCGAGCAGTACTTC. This encodes CSVEDRSEQYF.

The chain employs TRBV12-3 or TRBV12-4 and TRBJ2-3, with TRBD2 matching over 13 bases. The CDR3 consists of 15 residues. The V and J ends lost 8 bases and 0 bases, in that order; junction bases with no gene match: 2. CDR3 sequence reads: CASAGLAGSTDTQYF. CDR3 nucleotides: TGTGCCAGCGCGGGACTAGCGGGGAGCACAGATACGCAGTATTTT.

This clonotype was observed many times. The gene calls are TRBV29-1 and TRBJ2-4; D is perhaps TRBD1 (5 bases). Trimming cost V 6 bases and J 5 bases, with 11 bases left between them. The germline gives CDR1 SQVTM, CDR2 ANQGSEA. The CDR3 has 12 amino acids. DNA of the CDR3: TGCAGCGTCAACTTAGGGGAAAACATTCAGTACTTC. This sequence encodes CSVNLGENIQYF.

This clonotype was seen once. This chain connects TRBV11-2 to TRBJ2-7; perhaps TRBD1 as D (6 bases). This CDR3 has 17 amino acids. The V gene's germline CDR1 is SGHAT and CDR2 FQNNGV. Trimming removed 1 base from V and 7 bases from J, with 23 bases in between. DNA of the CDR3: TGTGCCAGCAGCTTAGGTATCGACAGGAGGTCCTACAATGAGCAGTACTTC. Protein sequence: CASSLGIDRRSYNEQYF.

The chain carries TRBV20-1 and TRBJ1-2; no firm D call. V lost 0 bases to trimming and J lost 8 bases, with 7 bases between them. The CDR3 has 11 amino acids. Germline V gene sequence: CDR1 DFQATT, CDR2 SNEGSKA (reference sequence). The CDR3 bases are TGCAGTGCTAGAGACGCTGGGGGCTACACCTTC. Translation gives CSARDAGGYTF.

The chain uses TRBV7-7 and TRBJ2-7; 9 nucleotides line up with TRBD2. TRBJ2-5 matches the DNA end more closely, so the J call is doubtful. Looked up from germline, CDR1 is SSHAT and CDR2 is FNYEAQ (reference sequence). The CDR3 extends over 16 amino acids. The CDR3 nucleotides are TGTACTAGCAGCTCCGTCGGGACTAGCAGGTTGGAGACCCAGTACTTC. Protein: CTSSSVGTSRLETQYF.

The CDR3: CASSFGLAPGSYNEQFF. The CDR3 DNA sequence: TGCGCCAGCAGCTTTGGGTTGGCGCCAGGCTCCTACAATGAGCAGTTCTTC. This chain links TRBV5-1 with TRBJ2-1; no definite D call. This CDR3 is built from 17 residues. Germline V gene data show CDR1 as SGHRS and CDR2 as YFSETQ. The V end was cut by 2 bases, the J end by 0 bases, with 15 bases between.

The gene calls are TRBV6-5 and TRBJ2-5; 7 nucleotides align to TRBD1. CDR3 size: 14 residues. The V gene's germline CDR1 is MNHEY and CDR2 SVGAGI. V gave up 5 bases and J gave up 5 bases; unmatched junction bases: 8. The chain's CDR3 is CASSAQGSEETQYF. The CDR3 DNA is TGTGCCAGCAGTGCACAGGGGAGTGAGGAGACCCAGTACTTC.

This clonotype showed up just a few times. An end of the junction does not agree with germline; a read error may underlie this. The V gene is TRBV7-2, the J gene TRBJ2-4, with a possible D match to TRBD1 (6 bases). CDR1 is SGHTA and CDR2 is FQGNSA in the germline V gene. The CDR3 runs to 15 residues. CDR3: CASSLGDKSKHIQYF. CDR3 nucleotide sequence: TGTGCCAGCAGCCTGGGGGACAAGTCCAAACACATTCAGTACTTC. Looking up the rest from reference TRBV7-2 and TRBJ2-4 gives the full variable domain: GAGVSQSPSNKVTEKGKDVELRCDPISGHTALYWYRQSLGQGLEFLIYFQGNSAPDKSGLPSDRFSAERTGGSVSTLTIQRTQQEDSAVYLCASSLGDKSKHIQYFGAGTRLSVL.

The rearrangement links TRBV20-1 to TRBJ1-2; D is possibly TRBD1 (5 bases). There are 15 residues in the CDR3. Germline lookup yields CDR1 DFQATT and CDR2 SNEGSKA (reference sequence). Between the trimmed V and J ends, which lost 2 bases and 8 bases, there was a span of 21 bases. The CDR3 nucleotides are TGCAGTGCTAGAAGTGGGACCGTACTACTTGCCGGCTACACCTTC. Protein sequence: CSARSGTVLLAGYTF.